The 16 T cell receptor beta chains below were found in one sample sequenced in a study of cytomegalovirus exposure and HLA in healthy donors. The PCR made use of 60 Vbeta and 13 Jbeta primers. Clones were read by immunoSEQ multiplex PCR, and TCRdb kept only the in-frame ones, dropping some. There are roughly 190,000 clones in the sample; over 75% occur only once, and about 10% lies in the top ten. What was sequenced was PBMCs. Receptors were obtained from a woman between 50 and 59 years old in good health and CMV-seropositive.

The V gene is TRBV2, the J gene TRBJ2-2, with a tentative D call TRBD1 (5 bases). Trimming took off 1 base at V and 2 bases at J, with 11 bases between the two ends. The CDR3 consists of 16 residues. The germline V gene encodes CDR1 SNHLY and CDR2 FYNNEI. The chain's CDR3 is CASSEEAGRNTGELFF. The CDR3 DNA reads TGTGCCAGCAGTGAAGAGGCAGGGCGAAACACCGGGGAGCTGTTTTTT.

V and J are TRBV6-5 and TRBJ2-5, with 12 bases that match TRBD2. Per germline, CDR1 MNHEY and CDR2 SVGAGI. This CDR3 comprises 16 residues. Trimming took 4 bases from V and 5 from J; bases not matched to a gene: 8. In DNA form, the CDR3 reads TGTGCCAGCAGTTCTTCTAGCGGGGGGGCCGGGGAGACCCAGTACTTC. It codes for CASSSSSGGAGETQYF.

The V call is TRBV19, the J call TRBJ2-5, with 8 bases identical to TRBD1. The CDR3 totals 13 residues. Germline loops: CDR1 LNHDA, CDR2 SQIVND (reference sequence). J was trimmed by 4 bases and V by 9 bases; bases with no gene match: 7. The chain's CDR3 is CARRTGGGETQYF. CDR3 sequence (DNA): TGTGCCAGAAGAACAGGGGGAGGAGAGACCCAGTACTTC.

The chain joins TRBV6-1 to TRBJ1-6; TRBD1 agrees at 10 bases. The V gene's germline CDR1 is MNHNS and CDR2 SASEGT. This CDR3 is 15 amino acids long. The trim removed 2 bases at V and 9 bases at J, leaving 4 bases unmatched. CDR3 bases: TGTGCCAGCAGTGAAAGTCGGGACAGGGGTTCACCCCTCCACTTT. Translating gives CASSESRDRGSPLHF.

A few counts support this clone. The chain uses TRBV6-4 and TRBJ1-5; the D is unclear. The V end was cut by 8 bases, the J end by 4 bases, with 12 bases between. Germline V CDR1 and CDR2: MRHNA, SNTAGT. CDR3 length: 13 residues. The CDR3 reads CASASRENQPQHF. The DNA for the CDR3 is TGTGCCAGCGCAAGTCGGGAGAATCAGCCCCAGCATTTT.

The rearrangement joins TRBV28 to TRBJ2-2, with TRBD2 as a possible D gene (5 bases). The CDR3 covers 12 residues. Trimming took 5 bases from V and 7 from J, leaving 8 bases between them. In germline, CDR1 is MDHEN, CDR2 SYDVKM. The CDR3 DNA is TGTGCCAGCAGTCTAGCACGCGGGGAGCTGTTTTTT. Encoded protein: CASSLARGELFF.

V gene TRBV27 combines with J gene TRBJ2-3; the D gene is possibly TRBD2 (5 bases). The CDR3 is made up of 13 amino acids. Trimming stripped 10 bases from V and 6 bases from J, with 17 bases between. From germline, CDR1 is MNHEY and CDR2 SMNVEV (reference sequence). CDR3 loop: CATRRPVLDTQYF. Here the CDR3 DNA reads TGTGCCACGAGGAGGCCCGTTCTTGATACGCAGTATTTT.

As concerns this clone: The conserved final phenylalanine or tryptophan is absent from the CDR3, which likely points to a read error. V is TRBV7-2 and J is TRBJ1-6; 9 bases are shared with TRBD1. The germline CDR1 and CDR2 sequences are SGHTA and FQGNSA. The CDR3 consists of 15 residues. The J segment lost 10 bases and the V segment lost 5 bases, leaving 9 bases of the junction unmatched. The CDR3 bases are TGTGCCAGCAGCCGACTCCGGGACAGGGAGTCACCCCTCCACCTT. It specifies CASSRLRDRESPLHL.

The V gene is TRBV13, the J gene TRBJ1-4; D perhaps matches TRBD1 (5 bases). Germline loops: CDR1 PRHDT, CDR2 FYEKMQ (reference sequence). The CDR3 totals 14 residues. Trimming left V 2 bases short and J 8 bases short, with 12 bases between. DNA of the CDR3: TGTGCCAGCAGCTTAAAGGCAGGGCGCGAAAAACTGTTTTTT. Translated: CASSLKAGREKLFF. The variable domain in full, with the rest retrieved from reference TRBV13 and TRBJ1-4, is AAGVIQSPRHLIKEKRETATLKCYPIPRHDTVYWYQQGPGQDPQFLISFYEKMQSDKGSIPDRFSAQQFSDYHSELNMSSLELGDSALYFCASSLKAGREKLFFGSGTQLSVL.

The gene calls are TRBV27 and TRBJ1-1; no clear D. The germline V gene has CDR1 MNHEY and CDR2 SMNVEV (reference sequence). There are 13 residues in the CDR3. V shed 2 bases and J shed 1 base, with 5 bases lying between them. In DNA, the CDR3 is TGTGCCAGCAGTTTACAGCGGAACACTGAAGCTTTCTTT. Amino acid sequence: CASSLQRNTEAFF.

The chain recombines TRBV9 with TRBJ2-3, with 8 bases identical to TRBD2. CDR3 length: 17 residues. After removal of 0 bases from V and 0 bases from J, the junction contained 6 bases not matched to a gene. Germline values: CDR1 SGDLS, CDR2 YYNGEE. The CDR3 DNA reads TGTGCCAGCAGCGTAGTCAGCGGGGGCCCTAGCACAGATACGCAGTATTTT. This encodes CASSVVSGGPSTDTQYF.

The rearrangement joins TRBV5-1 to TRBJ1-3; 7 bases map to TRBD1. Germline CDR1 is SGHRS and CDR2 is YFSETQ. The CDR3 runs 13 residues. V lost 4 bases, J lost 6 bases, and 4 bases stayed unmatched. The CDR3 coding sequence is TGCGCCAGCAGCACCGGACAGGCAAACACCATATATTTT. Translation gives CASSTGQANTIYF.

This rearrangement joins TRBV4-1 to TRBJ2-7, with 7 nucleotides matching TRBD1. From germline, CDR1 is MGHRA and CDR2 YSYEKL. CDR3 size: 15 residues. Trimming took 3 bases from V and 6 from J; bases not matched to a gene: 11. The CDR3 spells CASSQIQGSFPEQYF. CDR3 coding DNA: TGCGCCAGCAGCCAGATACAGGGGTCCTTTCCCGAGCAGTACTTC.

The V call is TRBV5-1, the J call TRBJ1-4; D might be TRBD1 (5 bases). Trimming took off 0 bases at V and 3 bases at J, with 9 bases between the two ends. CDR1 is SGHRS, CDR2 YFSETQ, per germline. The CDR3 loop spans 15 amino acids. The CDR3 is CASSLDGGSNEKLFF. CDR3 nucleotides: TGCGCCAGCAGCTTGGACGGGGGATCTAATGAAAAACTGTTTTTT. The entire variable domain, with the rest obtained from reference TRBV5-1 and TRBJ1-4, is as follows: KAGVTQTPRYLIKTRGQQVTLSCSPISGHRSVSWYQQTPGQGLQFLFEYFSETQRNKGNFPGRFSGRQFSNSRSEMNVSTLELGDSALYLCASSLDGGSNEKLFFGSGTQLSVL.

This clone was counted between two and nine times. The chain has TRBV4-1 and TRBJ1-2; TRBD1 might be the D (6 bases). Trimming removed 5 bases at V and 0 bases at J, with 16 bases between. Looked up from germline, CDR1 is MGHRA and CDR2 is YSYEKL. CDR3 length: 16 residues. Here the CDR3 DNA reads TGCGCCAGCAGCTTACAGGGTCAGAGAGCTAACTATGGCTACACCTTC. The encoded protein is CASSLQGQRANYGYTF.

The chain is built from TRBV11-1 and TRBJ2-3; TRBD2 agrees at 9 bases. Losses at the gene ends were 0 bases for V and 2 bases for J; bases not matched to a gene: 9. Per germline, CDR1 SGHAT and CDR2 FQDESV (reference sequence). The CDR3 has 18 amino acids. Written as DNA, the CDR3 is TGTGCCAGCAGCTTAGCGAGCGGGGGGAGGTTTTTCACAGATACGCAGTATTTT. Translating it yields CASSLASGGRFFTDTQYF.